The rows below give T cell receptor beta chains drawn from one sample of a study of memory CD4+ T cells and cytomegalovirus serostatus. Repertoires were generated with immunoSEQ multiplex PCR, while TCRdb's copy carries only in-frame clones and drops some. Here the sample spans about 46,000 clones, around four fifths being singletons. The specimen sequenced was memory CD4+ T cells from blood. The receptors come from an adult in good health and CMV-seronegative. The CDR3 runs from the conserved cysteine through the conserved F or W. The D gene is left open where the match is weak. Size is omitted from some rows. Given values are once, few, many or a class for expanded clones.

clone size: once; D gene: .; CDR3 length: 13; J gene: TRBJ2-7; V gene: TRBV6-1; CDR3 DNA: TGTGCCAGCTGGGACATAGCCTCCTACGAGCAGTACTTC; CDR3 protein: CASWDIASYEQYF
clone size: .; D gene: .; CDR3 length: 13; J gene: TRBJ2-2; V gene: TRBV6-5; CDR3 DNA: TGTGCCAGCCGGGACGGAAACACCGGGGAGCTGTTTTTT; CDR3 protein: CASRDGNTGELFF
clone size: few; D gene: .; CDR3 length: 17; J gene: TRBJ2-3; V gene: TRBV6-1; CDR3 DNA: TGTGCCAGCAGTGAAGTCCCCAGGGTGGGGAGTGCAGATACGCAGTATTTT; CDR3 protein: CASSEVPRVGSADTQYF
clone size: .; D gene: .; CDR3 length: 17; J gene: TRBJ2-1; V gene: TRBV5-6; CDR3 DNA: TGTGCCAGCAGCTTGGCACCCACAGGGAGCTCCTACAATGAGCAGTTCTTC; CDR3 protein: CASSLAPTGSSYNEQFF
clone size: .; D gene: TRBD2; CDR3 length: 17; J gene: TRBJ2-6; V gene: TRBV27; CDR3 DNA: TGTGCCAGCAGTTTAATGGCGGGGGGGGTTGGGGCCAACGTCCTGACTTTC; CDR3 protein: CASSLMAGGVGANVLTF
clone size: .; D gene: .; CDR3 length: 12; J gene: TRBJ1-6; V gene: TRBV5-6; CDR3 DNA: TGTGCCAGCAGCTTGAGGGATTCACCCCTCCACTTT; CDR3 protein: CASSLRDSPLHF
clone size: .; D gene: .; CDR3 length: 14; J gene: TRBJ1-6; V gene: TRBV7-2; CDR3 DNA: TGTGCCAGCAGTCAGGGACCCTATAATTCACCCCTCCACTTT; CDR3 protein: CASSQGPYNSPLHF
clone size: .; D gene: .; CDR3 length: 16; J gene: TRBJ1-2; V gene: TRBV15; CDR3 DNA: TGTGCCACCAGCAGGGCGCTTTCGGGGGGCTACTATGGCTACACCTTC; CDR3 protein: CATSRALSGGYYGYTF
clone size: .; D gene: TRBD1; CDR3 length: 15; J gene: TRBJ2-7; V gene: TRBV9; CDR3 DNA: TGTGCCAGCAGCCCAAGGACAGGGAGCTCCTACGAGCAGTACTTC; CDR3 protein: CASSPRTGSSYEQYF
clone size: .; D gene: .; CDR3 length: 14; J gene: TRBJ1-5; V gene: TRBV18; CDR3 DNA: TGTGCCAGCTCACCAGGGAGAGGCGATCAGCCCCAGCATTTT; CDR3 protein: CASSPGRGDQPQHF
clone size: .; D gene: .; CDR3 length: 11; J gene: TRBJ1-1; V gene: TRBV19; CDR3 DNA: TGTGCCAGCGCGCTGAACACTGAAGCTTTCTTT; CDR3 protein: CASALNTEAFF
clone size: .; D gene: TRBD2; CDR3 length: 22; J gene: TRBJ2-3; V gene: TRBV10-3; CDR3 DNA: TGTGCCATCAGTGGTCGAGGGTCGAGCGGGGGCCGGACAACCTTGAGGGTAGATACGCAGTATTTT; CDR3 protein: CAISGRGSSGGRTTLRVDTQYF
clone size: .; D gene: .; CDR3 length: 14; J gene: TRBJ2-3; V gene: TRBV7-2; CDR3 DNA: TGTGCCAGCAGCCCTCCCCCTAGCACAGATACGCAGTATTTT; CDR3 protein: CASSPPPSTDTQYF
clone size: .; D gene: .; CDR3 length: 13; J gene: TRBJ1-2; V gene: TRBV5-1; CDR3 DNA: TGCGCCAGCAGCTTGAGGGCGGTAGATGGCTACACCTTC; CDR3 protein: CASSLRAVDGYTF
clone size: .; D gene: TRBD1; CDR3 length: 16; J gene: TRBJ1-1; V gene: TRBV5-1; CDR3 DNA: TGCGCCAGGAGAGGTAACCTACAGGGGGTTATCACTGAAGCTTTCTTT; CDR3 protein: CARRGNLQGVITEAFF
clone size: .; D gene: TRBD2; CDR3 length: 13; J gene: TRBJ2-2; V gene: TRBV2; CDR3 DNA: TGTGCCAGCAGTATTCCGGGAGGGGAAGAGCTGTTTTTT; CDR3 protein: CASSIPGGEELFF
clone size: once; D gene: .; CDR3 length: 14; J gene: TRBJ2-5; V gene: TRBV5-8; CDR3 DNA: TGTGCCAGCAGCTTGGATCGGGGGACAGAGACCCAGTACTTC; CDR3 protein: CASSLDRGTETQYF
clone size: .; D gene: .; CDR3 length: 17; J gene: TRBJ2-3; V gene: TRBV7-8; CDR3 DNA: TGTGCCAGCAGTTACCCCAGGAAGGGACTCTTCACAGATACGCAGTATTTT; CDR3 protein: CASSYPRKGLFTDTQYF
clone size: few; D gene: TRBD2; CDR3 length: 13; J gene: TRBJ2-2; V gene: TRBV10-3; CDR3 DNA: TGTGCCATCAGGCTAGCGGGGTCCGGGGAGCTGTTTTTT; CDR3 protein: CAIRLAGSGELFF
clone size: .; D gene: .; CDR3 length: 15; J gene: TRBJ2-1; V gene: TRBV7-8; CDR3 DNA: TGTGCCAGCAGCTTAGTCCACTCCGGGGTCTATGAGCAGTTCTTC; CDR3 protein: CASSLVHSGVYEQFF
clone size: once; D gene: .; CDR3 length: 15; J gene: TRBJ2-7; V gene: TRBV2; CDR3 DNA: TGTGCCAGCAGTGAAGAAACAATTCTCTCCTACGAGCAGTACTTC; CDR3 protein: CASSEETILSYEQYF
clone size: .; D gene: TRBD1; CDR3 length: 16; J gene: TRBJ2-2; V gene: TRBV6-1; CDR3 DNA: TGTGCCAGCAGTGAAGCGGGACAGCTGAACACCGGGGAGCTGTTTTTT; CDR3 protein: CASSEAGQLNTGELFF
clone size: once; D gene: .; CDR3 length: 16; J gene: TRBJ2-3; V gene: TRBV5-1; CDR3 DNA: TGCGCCAGCAGCTTGGGAGACAATATGGGCACAGATACGCAGTATTTT; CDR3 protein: CASSLGDNMGTDTQYF
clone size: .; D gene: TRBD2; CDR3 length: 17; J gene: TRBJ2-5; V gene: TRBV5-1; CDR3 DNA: TGCGCCAGCAGCTTGGAGGTAGCGGGGGGGCCGGCAGAGACCCAGTACTTC; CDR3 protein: CASSLEVAGGPAETQYF
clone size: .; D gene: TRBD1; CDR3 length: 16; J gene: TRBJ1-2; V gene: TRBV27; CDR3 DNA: TGTGCCAGCAGTTTCCGACGGCGACAGGGAGGGGATGGCTACACCTTC; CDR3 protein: CASSFRRRQGGDGYTF
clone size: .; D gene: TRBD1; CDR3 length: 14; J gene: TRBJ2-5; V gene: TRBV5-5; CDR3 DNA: TGTGCCAGCAGCCAGACAGGGCCGCAAGAGACCCAGTACTTC; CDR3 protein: CASSQTGPQETQYF
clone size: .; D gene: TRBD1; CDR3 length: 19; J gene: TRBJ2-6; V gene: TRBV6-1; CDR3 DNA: TGTGCCAGCAGTGAAAGGGACAGGGCCGCACCCTCTGGGGCCAACGTCCTGACTTTC; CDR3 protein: CASSERDRAAPSGANVLTF
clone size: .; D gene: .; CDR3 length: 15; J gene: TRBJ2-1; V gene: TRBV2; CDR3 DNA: TGTGCCAGCAGTGTGGACCTTGCCGCTTACAATGAGCAGTTCTTC; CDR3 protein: CASSVDLAAYNEQFF
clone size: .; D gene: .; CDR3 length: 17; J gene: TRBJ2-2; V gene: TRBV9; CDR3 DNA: TGTGCCAGCGGAGGGGGAGACATACAAGAAAACACCGGGGAGCTGTTTTTT; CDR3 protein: CASGGGDIQENTGELFF
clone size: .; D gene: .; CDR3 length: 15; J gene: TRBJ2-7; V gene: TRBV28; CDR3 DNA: TGTGCCAGCAGTTCCGCGGGACTCAAGGGGTACGAGCAGTACTTC; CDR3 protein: CASSSAGLKGYEQYF
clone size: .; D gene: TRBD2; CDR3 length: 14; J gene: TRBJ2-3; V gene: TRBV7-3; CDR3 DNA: TGTGCCAGCAGCTCAACTAGCGGGGTTGATACGCAGTATTTT; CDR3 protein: CASSSTSGVDTQYF
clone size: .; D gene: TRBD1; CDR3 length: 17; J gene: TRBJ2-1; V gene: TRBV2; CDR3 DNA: TGTGCCAGCAGTGGCGGCCAAACAGGGGGCGAAAGGAATGAGCAGTTCTTC; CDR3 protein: CASSGGQTGGERNEQFF
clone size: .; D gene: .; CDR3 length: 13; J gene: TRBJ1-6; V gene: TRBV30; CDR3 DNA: TGTGCCTGGAGGACAGAAAGGGATTCACCCCTCCACTTT; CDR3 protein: CAWRTERDSPLHF
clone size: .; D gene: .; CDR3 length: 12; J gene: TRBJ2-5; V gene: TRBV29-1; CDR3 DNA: TGCAGCGCCGACCGAGACCAAGAGACCCAGTACTTC; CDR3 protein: CSADRDQETQYF
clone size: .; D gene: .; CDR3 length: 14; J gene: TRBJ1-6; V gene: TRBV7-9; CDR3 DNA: TGTGCCAGCTCGAGCGGGGGGGATAATTCACCCCTCCACTTT; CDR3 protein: CASSSGGDNSPLHF
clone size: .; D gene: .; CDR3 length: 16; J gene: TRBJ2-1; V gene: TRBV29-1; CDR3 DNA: TGCAGCGCCACCCGGGGGGCTACAAGCTCCTACAATGAGCAGTTCTTC; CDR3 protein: CSATRGATSSYNEQFF
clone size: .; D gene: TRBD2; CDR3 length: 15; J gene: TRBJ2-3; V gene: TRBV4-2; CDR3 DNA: TGTGCCAGCAGACCAGCTAGCGGGGGGGCAGATACGCAGTATTTT; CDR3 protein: CASRPASGGADTQYF
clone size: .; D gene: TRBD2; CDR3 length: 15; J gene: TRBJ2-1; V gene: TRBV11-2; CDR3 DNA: TGTGCCAGCATGTCTCGCGGGGGTGGAGGGGATGAGCAGTTCTTC; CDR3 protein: CASMSRGGGGDEQFF
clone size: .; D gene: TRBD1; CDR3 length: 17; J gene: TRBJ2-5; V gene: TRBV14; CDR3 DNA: TGTGCCAGCAGCCAAGAGTTAGGGGGCAGGAGCCGGGAGACCCAGTACTTC; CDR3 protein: CASSQELGGRSRETQYF
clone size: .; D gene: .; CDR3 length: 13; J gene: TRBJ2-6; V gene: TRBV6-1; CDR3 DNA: TGTGCCAGCATGCGGTCTGGGGCCAACGTCCTGACTTTC; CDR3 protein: CASMRSGANVLTF
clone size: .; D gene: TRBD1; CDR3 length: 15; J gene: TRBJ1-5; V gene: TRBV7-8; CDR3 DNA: TGTGCCAGCAGCTTTCTCGGGACAGGGGGCCAGCCCCAGCATTTT; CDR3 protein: CASSFLGTGGQPQHF
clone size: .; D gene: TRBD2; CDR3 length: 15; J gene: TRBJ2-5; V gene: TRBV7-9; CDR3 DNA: TGTGCCAGCAGCTCGACTAGCGGGGGGGCATTGACCCAGTACTTC; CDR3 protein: CASSSTSGGALTQYF
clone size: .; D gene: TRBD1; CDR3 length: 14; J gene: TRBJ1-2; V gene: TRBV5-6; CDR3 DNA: TGTGCCAGCAGCCCACCACAGGGGCACGGTGGCTACACCTTC; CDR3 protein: CASSPPQGHGGYTF
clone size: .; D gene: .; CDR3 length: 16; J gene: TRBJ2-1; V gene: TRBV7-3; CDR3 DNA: TGTGCCAGCAGCTTACGTGGGGGCACTAGAGGTTATGAGCAGTTCTTC; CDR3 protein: CASSLRGGTRGYEQFF
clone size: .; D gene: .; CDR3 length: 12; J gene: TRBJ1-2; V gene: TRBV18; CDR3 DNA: TGTGCCAGCTCACCCGAGGGTCATGGCTACACCTTC; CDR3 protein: CASSPEGHGYTF
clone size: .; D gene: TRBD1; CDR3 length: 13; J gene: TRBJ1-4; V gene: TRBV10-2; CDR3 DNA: TGCGCCAGCAGTGTGACAGGGGGATCAAAACTGTTTTTT; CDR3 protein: CASSVTGGSKLFF
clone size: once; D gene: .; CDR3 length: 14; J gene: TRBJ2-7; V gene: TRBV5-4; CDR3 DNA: TGTGCCAGCAGCTTGATCCCAGGGTTCCACGAGCAGTACTTC; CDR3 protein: CASSLIPGFHEQYF
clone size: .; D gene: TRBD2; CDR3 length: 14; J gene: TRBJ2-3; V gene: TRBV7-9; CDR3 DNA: TGTGCCAGCAGCCGTAGCGGGGGGACAGATACGCAGTATTTT; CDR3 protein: CASSRSGGTDTQYF
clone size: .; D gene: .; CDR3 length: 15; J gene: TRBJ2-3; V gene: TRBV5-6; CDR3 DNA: TGTGCCAGCAGCTACTGGACTGCGGCCACAGATACGCAGTATTTT; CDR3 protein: CASSYWTAATDTQYF
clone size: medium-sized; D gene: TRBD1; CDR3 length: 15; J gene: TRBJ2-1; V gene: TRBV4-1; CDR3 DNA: TGCGCCAGCAGCCAAGGGGGGACAGCATACAATGAGCAGTTCTTC; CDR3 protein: CASSQGGTAYNEQFF
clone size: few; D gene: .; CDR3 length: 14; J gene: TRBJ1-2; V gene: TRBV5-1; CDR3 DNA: TGCGCCAGCAGCTTAAACAGTTTGAACTATGGCTACACCTTC; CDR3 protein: CASSLNSLNYGYTF